The 16 T cell receptor beta chains listed next were all sequenced from one sample in a study of T-cell memory formation after mild COVID-19. TCRdb reprocessed the 5' RACE reads via MiXCR and lists one record per CDR3 protein. The data contain about 450,000 distinct CDR3 sequences, about 22% of them singletons. What was sequenced was PBMCs or a T cell subset sorted from them (not recorded which). Receptors were obtained from an adult woman who had mild COVID-19 (a few samples of this study predate the infection). Cell type and time point are not known.

This clonotype was picked up a small number of times. CDR3 DNA sequence: TGCAGCGTTGAGGGGACAGGGTCGAGCTATGGCTACACCTTC. This codes for CSVEGTGSSYGYTF. The chain is built from TRBV29-1 and TRBJ1-2, with TRBD1 identical over 9 bases. Germline lookup yields CDR1 SQVTM and CDR2 ANQGSEA. The CDR3 is made up of 14 amino acids. With V trimmed by 3 bases and J by 4 bases, 6 bases remained unmatched. The complete variable domain, with remaining parts taken from reference TRBV29-1 and TRBJ1-2, reads SAVISQKPSRDICQRGTSLTIQCQVDSQVTMMFWYRQQPGQSLTLIATANQGSEATYESGFVIDKFPISRPNLTFSTLTVSNMSPEDSSIYLCSVEGTGSSYGYTFGSGTRLTVV.

In its sample, this clonotype was seen a few times. The CDR3 loop is CSARGFSFGRETTEAFF. DNA of the CDR3: TGCAGTGCTAGAGGTTTTTCGTTCGGCAGGGAGACCACTGAAGCTTTCTTT. The rearrangement joins TRBV20-1 to TRBJ1-1; a weak D match, TRBD1 (5 bases). This CDR3 is built from 17 residues. Looked up from germline, CDR1 is DFQATT and CDR2 is SNEGSKA (reference sequence). The germline V and J ends were trimmed by 1 base and 4 bases, with 22 bases remaining between them.

The chain carries TRBV7-9 and TRBJ1-4; D uncertain. The CDR3 sequence is 14 residues long. Trimming shortened V by 2 bases and J by 7 bases, and 11 bases separated the two germline ends. CDR1 is SEHNR and CDR2 is FQNEAQ in the germline V gene (reference sequence). CDR3 protein: CASSLQGKSEKLFF. As DNA, the CDR3 is TGTGCCAGCAGCTTACAAGGAAAGAGTGAAAAACTGTTTTTT.

V gene TRBV29-1 combines with J gene TRBJ2-7, with D hard to call. Germline V CDR1 and CDR2: SQVTM, ANQGSEA. This CDR3 has 11 amino acids. V was clipped by 5 bases and J by 5 bases, with 10 bases between them. The CDR3, as DNA: TGCAGCGTTTATGTAGGGAACGAGCAGTACTTC. This sequence encodes CSVYVGNEQYF.

As for this clonotype: With a much larger clone just one base away, this may be a read error. The V call is TRBV4-2, the J call TRBJ1-2, with TRBD1 identical over 10 bases. This CDR3 contains 14 residues. The ends lost 4 bases at V and 3 bases at J; junction bases unmatched: 2. Germline V gene sequence: CDR1 LGHNA, CDR2 YNFKEQ. CDR3 bases: TGTGCCAGCAGCCCGACAGGGGGCGACTATGGCTACACCTTC. This gives the protein CASSPTGGDYGYTF.

The rearrangement joins TRBV12-3 or TRBV12-4 to TRBJ2-1; 13 bases map to TRBD2. CDR3 length equals 18 residues. The V segment lost 2 bases and the J segment 5 bases; nucleotides outside the gene matches: 9. The CDR3 nucleotides read TGTGCCAGCAGTTTAACTAGCGGGAGGGCCCTCTTAGACAATGAGCAGTTCTTC. Amino acid sequence: CASSLTSGRALLDNEQFF.

This clonotype has only a few counts. The V gene is TRBV19, the J gene TRBJ2-3; D unclear. The CDR3 is made up of 13 amino acids. V was cut by 3 bases and J by 6 bases, with 10 bases left in between. The germline V gene encodes CDR1 LNHDA and CDR2 SQIVND (reference sequence). CDR3 protein: CASSMTEFDTQYF. The CDR3 DNA reads as TGTGCCAGTAGTATGACGGAGTTCGATACGCAGTATTTT. Complete variable domain (other parts from reference TRBV19 and TRBJ2-3): DGGITQSPKYLFRKEGQNVTLSCEQNLNHDAMYWYRQDPGQGLRLIYYSQIVNDFQKGDIAEGYSVSREKKESFPLTVTSAQKNPTAFYLCASSMTEFDTQYFGPGTRLTVL.

This clonotype has more than one count but fewer than ten. The CDR3 coding sequence is TGTGCCAGCAGCTGGCCGGGACAGGGGACAACCGGGGAGCTGTTTTTT. Translating gives CASSWPGQGTTGELFF. The chain is built from TRBV7-8 and TRBJ2-2, with TRBD1 identical over 10 bases. Germline V CDR1 and CDR2: SGHVS, FQNEAQ. The trim removed 4 bases at V and 5 bases at J, leaving 7 bases unmatched. This CDR3 is 16 amino acids long.

The table lists this clonotype with a few counts. This chain joins TRBV7-9 and TRBJ1-4; D is ambiguous. Germline CDR1 reads SEHNR; CDR2 reads FQNEAQ (reference sequence). The CDR3 consists of 15 residues. V gave up 3 bases and J gave up 6 bases, with 14 bases separating them. This CDR3 is CASSLIGYGDEKLFF. The CDR3 nucleotides are TGTGCCAGCAGCTTGATAGGGTACGGTGATGAAAAACTGTTTTTT.

Only a few counts were recorded for this clonotype. Since a much larger clone is just one base distant, this may be a read error. The V call is TRBV7-2, the J call TRBJ1-5; TRBD1 matches 8 bases. The ends lost 4 bases at V and 2 bases at J; junction bases unmatched: 1. The CDR3 sequence is 14 residues long. Germline CDR1 SGHTA, CDR2 FQGNSA. The CDR3 nucleotides read TGTGCCAGCAGCTCGACAGGGGGCAATCAGCCCCAGCATTTT. This gives the protein CASSSTGGNQPQHF.

This clonotype was counted at least ten times. The rearrangement links TRBV30 to TRBJ1-1, with D unresolved. The germline V and J ends were trimmed by 2 bases and 3 bases, with 7 bases remaining between them. CDR3 length equals 12 residues. Germline assignment: CDR1 GTSNPN and CDR2 SVGIG (reference sequence). The CDR3 sequence is CAWSWAYTEAFF. For the CDR3, the DNA is TGTGCCTGGAGTTGGGCGTACACTGAAGCTTTCTTT. The whole variable domain, remainder taken from reference TRBV30 and TRBJ1-1, is SQTIHQWPATLVQPVGSPLSLECTVEGTSNPNLYWYRQAAGRGLQLLFYSVGIGQISSEVPQNLSASRPQDRQFILSSKKLLLSDSGFYLCAWSWAYTEAFFGQGTRLTVV.

The V and J genes are TRBV7-9 and TRBJ2-1; tentatively, D is TRBD2 (7 bases). This CDR3 has 13 residues. Germline lookup yields CDR1 SEHNR and CDR2 FQNEAQ (reference sequence). Trimming left V 7 bases short and J 7 bases short, with 14 bases between. CDR3: CASTWGGANEQFF. In DNA form, the CDR3 reads TGTGCCAGCACCTGGGGGGGGGCGAATGAGCAGTTCTTC.

The V gene is TRBV3-1, the J gene TRBJ2-1; perhaps D is TRBD1 or TRBD2 (6 bases each). The V end lost 3 bases, the J end lost 6 bases, and 15 bases lay between the germline ends. The CDR3 loop spans 15 amino acids. CDR1 is LGHDT, CDR2 YNNKEL, per germline (reference sequence). The CDR3 loop is CASSHLMGGPNEQFF. CDR3 nucleotides: TGTGCCAGCAGCCACTTGATGGGGGGCCCCAATGAGCAGTTCTTC.

This clonotype has more than one count but fewer than ten. The rearrangement uses TRBV5-1 and TRBJ2-2; D perhaps matches TRBD1 (8 bases). V was trimmed by 0 bases and J by 6 bases, leaving 15 bases between them. The CDR3 covers 16 residues. Germline V gene data show CDR1 as SGHRS and CDR2 as YFSETQ. The CDR3 bases are TGCGCCAGCAGCTTGGTCTCGGGGGGACAGGCCGGGGAGCTGTTTTTT. This codes for CASSLVSGGQAGELFF.

The chain joins TRBV6-5 to TRBJ2-1; no clear D. Germline V gives CDR1 MNHEY, CDR2 SVGAGI. Trimming shortened V by 3 bases and J by 6 bases, and 9 bases separated the two germline ends. The CDR3 runs 13 residues. CDR3: CASSYDWGNEQFF. The CDR3, as DNA: TGTGCCAGCAGTTATGATTGGGGCAATGAGCAGTTCTTC.

A single count supports this clonotype. This chain connects TRBV6-6 to TRBJ2-1; the D is unclear. Germline V gene lookup returns CDR1 MNHNY and CDR2 SVGAGI (reference sequence). The CDR3 loop spans 13 amino acids. V was pared by 3 bases and J by 4 bases, with 7 bases between. As DNA, the CDR3 is TGTGCCAGCAGTTATGCGATTTACAATGAGCAGTTCTTC. Translated: CASSYAIYNEQFF.